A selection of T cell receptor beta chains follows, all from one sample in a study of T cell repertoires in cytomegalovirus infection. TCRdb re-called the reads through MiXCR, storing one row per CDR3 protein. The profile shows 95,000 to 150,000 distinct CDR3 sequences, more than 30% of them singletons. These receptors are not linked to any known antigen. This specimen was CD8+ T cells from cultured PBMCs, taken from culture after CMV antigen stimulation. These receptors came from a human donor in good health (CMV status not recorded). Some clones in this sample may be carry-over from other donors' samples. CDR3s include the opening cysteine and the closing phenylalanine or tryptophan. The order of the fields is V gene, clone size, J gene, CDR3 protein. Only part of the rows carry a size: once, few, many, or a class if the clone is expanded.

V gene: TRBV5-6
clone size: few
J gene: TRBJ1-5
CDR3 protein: CASSTGQSNQPQHF

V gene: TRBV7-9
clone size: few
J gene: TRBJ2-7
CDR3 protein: CASSPGTDPYEQYF

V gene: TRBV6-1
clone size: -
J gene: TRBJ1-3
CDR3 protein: CASSEAGGTIYF

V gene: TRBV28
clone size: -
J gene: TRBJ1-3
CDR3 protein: CASSFKIGGFGHSGNTIYF

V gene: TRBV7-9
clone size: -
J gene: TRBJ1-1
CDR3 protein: CASSLGDRGFLNTEAFF

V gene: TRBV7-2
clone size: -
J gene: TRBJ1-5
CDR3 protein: CASSVRGDQPQHF

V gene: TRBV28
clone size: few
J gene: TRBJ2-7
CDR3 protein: CASSPRTVLHEQYF

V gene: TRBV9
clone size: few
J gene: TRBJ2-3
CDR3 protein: CASSVWGVDTQYF

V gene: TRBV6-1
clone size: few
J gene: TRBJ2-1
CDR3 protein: CASTGTGGYNEQFF

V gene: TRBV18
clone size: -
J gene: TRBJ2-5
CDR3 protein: CASSRDHQPGTQYF

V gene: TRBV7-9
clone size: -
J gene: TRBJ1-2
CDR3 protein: CASSPTGGANGYTF

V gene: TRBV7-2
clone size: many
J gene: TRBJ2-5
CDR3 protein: CASSLEPGGETQYF

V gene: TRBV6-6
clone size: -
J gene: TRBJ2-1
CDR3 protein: CASSFQSYNEQFF

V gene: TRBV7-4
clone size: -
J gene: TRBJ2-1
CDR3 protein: CASSLEIRADEQFF

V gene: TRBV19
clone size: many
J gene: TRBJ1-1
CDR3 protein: CASSPQAVVVGIDTEAFF

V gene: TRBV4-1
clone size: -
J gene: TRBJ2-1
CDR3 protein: CASRPQGTGRGNEQFF

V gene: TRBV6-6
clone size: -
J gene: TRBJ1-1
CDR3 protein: CASSYSGGFTEAFF

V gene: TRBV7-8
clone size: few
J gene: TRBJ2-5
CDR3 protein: CASSITQGGHETQYF

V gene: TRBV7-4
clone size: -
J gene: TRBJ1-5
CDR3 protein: CASSLGSSVDQPQHF

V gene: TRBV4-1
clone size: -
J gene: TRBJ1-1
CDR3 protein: CASSHPPSGGRTEAFF

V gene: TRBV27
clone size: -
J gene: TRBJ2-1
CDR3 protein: CASSLTGGVSYNEQFF

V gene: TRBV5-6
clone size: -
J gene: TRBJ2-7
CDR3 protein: CASSFSPGGAGQYF

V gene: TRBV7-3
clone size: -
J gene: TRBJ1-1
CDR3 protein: CASSPGQGMAEAFF